This T cell receptor beta chain was found in a study of read filtering for tumor transcriptome and immune sequencing (dated by TCRdb to the early 2020s). Notes on the research overall: The cohort was composed of about 16 male and 13 to 15 female patients, with a mean age of roughly 61 years and an age range of about 40 to 90. By revised international staging, 8 or 9 patients were R-ISS I, fewer than 20 were R-ISS II and more than five were R-ISS III. After DNase treatment, whole-transcriptome libraries were prepared using the TruSeq RNA Access Library Prep Kit. Per sample, about 4.05 to 10.27 million TCR-region mapped reads were obtained with IR-seq, compared with only 85 to 1273 with RNA-seq. Using the same bone marrow samples, the study compared TCR repertoires obtained by targeted immune repertoire sequencing with those obtained by bulk whole-transcriptome sequencing. One of the main goals was to work out a read-filtering strategy for immune repertoire data, in particular whether clonotypes backed by only a single read should be removed. What the research found in general, with its limitations: Rather than purified T cells, the sorted CD138-negative fraction was a mixed bone marrow immune population. In IR-seq, single-read clonotypes were roughly 84% of clonotypes but about 3.5% of total reads; in RNA-seq they were approximately 73% of clonotypes and approximately 40% of reads. Compared with RNA-seq, IR-seq captured clonotypes at much higher depth and more reliably, and a smaller IR-seq throughput was enough to identify most shared clonotypes. The correlation between IR-seq and RNA-seq shared clonotype proportions was increased by removal of single-read clonotypes.

Note on this clonotype: Its target antigen remains unknown. The record has no base qualities; no much larger clone is one base away.

Bone marrow was sampled from every patient at the time of active disease. Ficoll-Hypaque density gradient centrifugation was used to isolate bone marrow mononuclear cells. Myeloma plasma cells were removed and CD138-negative cells were obtained by negative selection following labeling with CD138 magnetic microbeads on a MACS separator. Flow cytometry with CD138 antibodies on an Attune NxT was used to check how pure the isolated cells were. TRIzol reagent was used to extract total RNA, and a NanoDrop spectrophotometer was used to quantify the extracted RNA. Paired RNA-seq and IR-seq were performed on each patient's CD138-negative bone marrow sample. TCR libraries were built from 400 ng RNA with the Immunoverse kit, using molecular barcoded adaptors covering alpha/delta and beta/gamma chains. TCR library preparation was performed with the same RNA that was used for transcriptome sequencing. Sequencing of TCR libraries was carried out on an Illumina HiSeq 4000 with 2 x 150 cycles. Per the authors' processing: Using MiXCR, which included quality filtering and error correction, TCR reads were aligned to human V, D, J and C references and then assembled into CDR3 clonotypes. The tcR package in R was used for analysis of clonotype counts and gene usage diversity. For inspection of raw mapping reads, RNA-seq reads were mapped by STAR aligner version 2.5.3a onto GRCh37 of the human genome. To test the effect of sequencing depth on detected clonotypes, IR-seq fastq files were randomly downsampled using Seqtk 1.3. TCRdb reworked the public reads: Q25 trimming with fastp, MiXCR clone assembly, productive beta chains retained. For every CDR3 protein sequence, its rows merge into one entry that carries the most common genes and DNA. These V and J calls derive from TCRdb rather than the authors' analysis. The sample yields about 39,000 distinct CDR3 sequences; 13% to 15% were counted once. The top ten constitute less than 7% of the sample.

The TCR sequence derives from a donor at least 40 years old with multiple myeloma. The sample was a population of CD138-negative cells sorted from bone marrow. In the paper's terms, the cell subset or site label means: bone marrow mononuclear cells depleted of CD138+ plasma/myeloma cells by negative magnetic selection.

CDR3 protein: CASSAWVNTEAFF. The DNA is TGCGCCAGCAGCGCTTGGGTGAACACTGAAGCTTTCTTT. The chain joins TRBV5-1 to TRBJ1-1, with no reliable assignment of the D segment. At the junction V is shortened by 4 bases and J by 0 bases, with 7 bases in between. From cysteine to phenylalanine, the CDR3 is 13 amino acids long. The read is trimmed to its CDR3 DNA, 39 bases read in frame from base 1. CDR1 and CDR2 are read off the germline V gene as SGHRS and YFSETQ.